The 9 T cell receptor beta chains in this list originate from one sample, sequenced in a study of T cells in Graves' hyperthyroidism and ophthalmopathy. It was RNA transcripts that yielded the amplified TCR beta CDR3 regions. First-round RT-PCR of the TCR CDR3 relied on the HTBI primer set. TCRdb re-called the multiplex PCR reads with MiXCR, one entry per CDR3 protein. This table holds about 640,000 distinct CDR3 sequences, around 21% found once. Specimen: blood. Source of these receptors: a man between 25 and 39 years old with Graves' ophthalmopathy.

CDR3 residues: CASISRDRGNQPQHF. The CDR3 DNA is TGTGCCAGCATCTCTCGGGACAGGGGCAATCAGCCCCAGCATTTT. The chain couples TRBV6-1 to TRBJ1-5; 9 nucleotides align to TRBD1. From germline, CDR1 is MNHNS and CDR2 SASEGT. Losses at the gene ends were 7 bases for V and 2 bases for J; bases not matched to a gene: 6. The CDR3 is made up of 15 amino acids.

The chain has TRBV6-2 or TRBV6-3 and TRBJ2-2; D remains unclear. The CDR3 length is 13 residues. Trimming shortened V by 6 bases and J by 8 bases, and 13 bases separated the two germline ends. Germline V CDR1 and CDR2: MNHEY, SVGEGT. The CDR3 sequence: CASSPTPLGELFF. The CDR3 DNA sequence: TGTGCCAGCAGCCCAACACCTTTGGGGGAGCTGTTTTTT.

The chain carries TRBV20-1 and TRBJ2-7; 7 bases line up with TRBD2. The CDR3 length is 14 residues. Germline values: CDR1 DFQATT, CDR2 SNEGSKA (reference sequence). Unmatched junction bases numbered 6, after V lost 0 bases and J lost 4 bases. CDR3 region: CSAREGGSGYEQYF. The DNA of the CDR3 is TGCAGTGCTAGAGAGGGCGGGAGTGGATACGAGCAGTACTTC.

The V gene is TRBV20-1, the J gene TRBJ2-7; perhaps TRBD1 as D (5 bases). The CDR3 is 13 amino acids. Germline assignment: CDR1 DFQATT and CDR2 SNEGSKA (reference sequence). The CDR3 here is CSRAWQGRYEQYF. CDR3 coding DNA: TGCAGCCGGGCATGGCAGGGAAGGTACGAGCAGTACTTC.

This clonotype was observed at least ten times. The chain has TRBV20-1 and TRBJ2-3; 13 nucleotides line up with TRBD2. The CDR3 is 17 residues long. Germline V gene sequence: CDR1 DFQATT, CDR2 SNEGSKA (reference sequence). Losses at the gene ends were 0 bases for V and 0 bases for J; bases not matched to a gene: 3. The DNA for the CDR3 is TGCAGTGCTAGAGATGCGGGACTAGCGGGAAGCACAGATACGCAGTATTTT. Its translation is CSARDAGLAGSTDTQYF.

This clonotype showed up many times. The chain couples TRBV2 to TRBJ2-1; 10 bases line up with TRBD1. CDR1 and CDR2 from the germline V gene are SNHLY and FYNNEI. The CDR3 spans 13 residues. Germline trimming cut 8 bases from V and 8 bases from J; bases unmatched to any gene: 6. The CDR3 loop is CASGGTGADEQFF. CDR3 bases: TGTGCCAGCGGAGGGACAGGGGCGGATGAGCAGTTCTTC.

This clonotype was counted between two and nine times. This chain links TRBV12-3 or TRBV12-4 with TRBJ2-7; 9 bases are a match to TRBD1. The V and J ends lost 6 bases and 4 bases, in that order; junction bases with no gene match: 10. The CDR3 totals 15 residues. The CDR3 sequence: CASSTRDRALYEQYF. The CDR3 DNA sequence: TGTGCCAGCAGCACCCGGGACAGGGCCCTTTACGAGCAGTACTTC.

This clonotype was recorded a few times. CDR3 loop: CASSHSGTGVYEQYF. CDR3 coding DNA: TGTGCCAGCAGCCATTCCGGGACAGGGGTTTACGAGCAGTACTTC. V and J are TRBV13 and TRBJ2-7, with TRBD1 identical over 10 bases. The germline CDR1 and CDR2 sequences are PRHDT and FYEKMQ (reference sequence). With V trimmed by 5 bases and J by 4 bases, 8 bases remained unmatched. The CDR3 is 15 amino acids.

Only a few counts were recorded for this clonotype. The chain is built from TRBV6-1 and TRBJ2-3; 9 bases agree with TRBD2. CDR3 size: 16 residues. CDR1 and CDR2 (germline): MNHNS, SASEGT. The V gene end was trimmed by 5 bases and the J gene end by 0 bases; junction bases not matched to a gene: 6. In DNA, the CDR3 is TGTGCCAGCAGTTGGGGACTAGCCGTTAGCACAGATACGCAGTATTTT. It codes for CASSWGLAVSTDTQYF.